This TCR beta chain was obtained from a study of early T cells in non-severe SARS-CoV-2 infection (dated by TCRdb to 2020 to 2022). Describing the broader study: Bulk RNA from unsorted whole blood was used for TCR sequencing, so alpha and beta chains could not be paired. General findings and caveats noted by the study authors: Matching against VDJdb was skewed toward anti-spike CD8 responses, likely underestimated virus-specific expansions, and missed private and CD4 specificities.

The method was 5' RACE. The sequencer was a NextSeq 500. Unique molecular identifiers were attached to individual cDNA molecules in the TCR library protocol so that sequencing error and PCR bias could be corrected. TCR alpha and beta chains were both sequenced, and the abundances of alpha and beta sequences in each sample were closely correlated with each other. Per the source publication's procedure: Decombinator V4 was used to annotate TCR sequences for V gene, J gene and CDR3. Expanded TCRs were defined as changing significantly between any two time points under a Poisson model with p below 0.0001. TCR abundances were normalised to the total number of TCRs sequenced per sample and were expressed as counts per million. TRAV1-2 paired with TRAJ12, TRAJ20 or TRAJ33 defined MAIT TCRs, while TRAV10 paired with TRAJ18 defined iNKT TCRs. VDJdb, accessed on 1 November 2021, was searched for TCRs annotated for CMV, EBV and SARS-CoV-2, and TCRs annotated for more than one antigen were excluded. TCRdb trimmed the raw reads at Q25, called clones with MiXCR and kept productive beta chains. Identical CDR3 proteins give one entry, which carries the most common genes and DNA. TCRdb, not the authors, supplied the V and J calls. The sample table records over 25,000 distinct CDR3 sequences; 4.5% of these occur just once. The ten largest account for 6.3% of the sample.

A case-control design nested within a healthcare worker cohort in London, UK, was used, with weekly nasopharyngeal swab PCR tests and blood sampling performed. Healthcare workers were recruited between 23 and 31 March 2020, during the week of the UK lockdown, and were followed weekly for up to roughly 15 weeks. The CDR3, from cysteine to phenylalanine, totals 16 residues. Of all the DNA, just the CDR3 is kept, 48 bases in frame from base 1. Relative to germline, V is missing 0 bases and J is missing 1 base, with 9 bases of the junction outside any gene match. For CDR1 and CDR2, the germline V gene (reference sequence) lists DFQATT and SNEGSKA. This clonotype occurred a few times. The antigen it recognizes is unknown. No much larger clone exists at a distance of one base, and base qualities are not known.

Sequencing was performed on whole blood. This receptor chain uses TRBV20-1 and TRBJ2-7, with 7 bases aligning to TRBD2. The receptor was derived from an adult who was a healthcare worker with PCR-confirmed SARS-CoV-2 infection or an uninfected control (not recorded which). The CDR3 has the sequence CSARDPASGPSYEQYF. The DNA sequence reads TGCAGTGCTAGAGATCCGGCTAGCGGACCTTCCTACGAGCAGTACTTC.